A single T cell receptor (beta chain) is shown here with its context. Its cognate antigen is unknown. The sample is drawn from a study of Ad26.COV2.S vaccination and SARS-CoV-2 variants. At the level of the study: The donor belonged to the COV1001 Ad26.COV2.S trial arm.

Study-level findings and limits: Analyses of TCR breadth and depth may have underestimated total T cell responses.

Specified treatment: about 20 received Ad26.COV2.S at low or high dose, single or two shots; roughly 5 received placebo; per-sample allocation not given. Each sample was drawn 63 days after the first injection (of vaccine or placebo). Trimming cost V 2 bases and J 11 bases, with 13 bases left between them. The CDR3 spans 13 residues. Germline V gene data show CDR1 as MNHEY and CDR2 as SVGEGT. TCRdb's table, derived via immunoSEQ multiplex PCR, lists solely in-frame clones and lacks some. Counted here are about 680,000 clones, around 90% occurring once; the ten biggest clones make up approximately 1.5%.

The TCR originated in a person between 18 and 59 years old who received the Ad26.COV2.S COVID-19 vaccine or a placebo. The chain combines TRBV6-2 or TRBV6-3 with TRBJ1-5; possible D gene TRBD1, 5 bases. This sample comprised peripheral blood, obtained in a trial of Ad26.COV2.S vaccine versus placebo. CDR3 in amino acids: CASSYEVWGSQHF. CDR3 DNA: TGTGCCAGCAGTTACGAGGTTTGGGGGTCCCAGCATTTT.